The subject of this entry is one TCR beta chain. CDR1 is SGHKS and CDR2 is YYEKEE in the germline V gene (reference sequence). The CDR3 length is 15 residues. V lost 4 bases to trimming and J lost 8 bases; unmatched junction nucleotides: 12. Authors' data handling: Reference gene primer amplification gave nucleated cell count estimates. The table came from immunoSEQ multiplex PCR; TCRdb's copy has only in-frame clones and leaves some out. V, J and clone size are taken as reported in that table, and D and trimming were inferred from the DNA itself. Of under 250,000 clones listed, approximately 86% are singletons. The sample belongs to a study of blood T cell repertoires in COVID-19. Background on the study: Sample material is recorded as cDNA or gDNA derived from T cells, B-cell-depleted T cells, or PBMCs.

The sample was peripheral blood. This chain uses TRBV5-5 with TRBJ1-2; 9 positions agree with TRBD1. This TCR was sampled from a woman aged 55-69 years who had recovered from COVID-19. In DNA form, the CDR3 reads TGTGCCAGCAGCGAAGAAGGACAGGGGACGGGCGGCTACACCTTC. Amino acids: CASSEEGQGTGGYTF.